There are a few counts of the clone carrying this T cell receptor beta chain. Its specificity is not known. This sample was taken from a study of beta chain features in type 1 diabetes. Across the study: Over all samples combined, fewer than 130,000,000 sorted cells were examined. Findings and limits, study-wide: TCRB rearrangement may or may not be influenced by HLA type; here this remained unresolved. Any PCR bias toward short templates would affect both groups alike.

Every bit of the isolated RNA underwent reverse transcription, so sequencing read expressed TCRB transcripts. Produced via immunoSEQ multiplex PCR; TCRdb's table is partial and in-frame only. The table has over 350,000 clones, approximately 16% seen once. Sorting of CD4+ naive, central memory, regulatory and stem cell-like memory cells was performed via CD45RO/CCR7/CD25/CD127/CD95/CD27. The CDR3 has 14 residues. The V and J ends lost 6 bases and 5 bases respectively, with 16 bases between them. Germline CDR1 SNHLY, CDR2 FYNNEI. Specimen: naive CD4+ T cells from blood. This receptor was taken from a woman aged 18-29 years in good health. J is TRBJ1-2 and V is TRBV2; D is perhaps TRBD1 (5 bases). CDR3 amino acids: CASSLTGAGYGYTF. For the CDR3, the DNA is TGTGCCAGCAGCCTCACTGGGGCAGGATATGGCTACACCTTC.